A single sample is the source of the 21 T cell receptor beta chains below, sequenced in a study of control samples from healthy donors and cancer patients. Generated by immunoSEQ multiplex PCR, the TCRdb table keeps only in-frame clones and is missing some. The sample yields approximately 50,000 clones, approximately 86% seen once. Source material: PBMCs. The source is a man in his 60s with head and neck cancer.

The genes are TRBV21-1 and TRBJ2-3; TRBD2, as called in the table, went unchecked against the DNA. TRBV21-1 is deemed a pseudogene. The CDR3 is 18 amino acids. This CDR3 is CASTLHQRGGLWTDTQYF. The CDR3 nucleotides are TGTGCCAGCACCCTTCACCAGCGGGGGGGCCTATGGACAGATACGCAGTATTTT.

V is TRBV7-2 and J is TRBJ1-5, with TRBD1 matching 7 bases. The ends lost 5 bases at V and 2 bases at J; junction bases unmatched: 9. Germline V lookup: CDR1 SGHTA, CDR2 FQGNSA. CDR3 size: 16 residues. The CDR3 loop reads CASSQLSGTGNQPQHF. The CDR3 DNA is TGTGCCAGCAGCCAATTATCCGGGACAGGCAATCAGCCCCAGCATTTT.

This clone was recorded a few times. The genes are TRBV20-1 and TRBJ2-7; TRBD2 agrees at 8 bases. V gave up 6 bases and J gave up 2 bases; unmatched junction bases: 0. Germline V CDR1 and CDR2: DFQATT, SNEGSKA (reference sequence). The CDR3 spans 11 residues. The CDR3 spells CSAGGAYEQYF. CDR3 in DNA: TGCAGTGCCGGGGGGGCCTACGAGCAGTACTTC.

This chain joins TRBV10-1 and TRBJ1-4; 9 bases line up with TRBD1. Per germline, CDR1 WNHNN and CDR2 SYGVQD (reference sequence). The CDR3 is 13 amino acids. The ends lost 5 bases at V and 6 bases at J; junction bases unmatched: 1. The CDR3 protein is CASSRDRDEKLFF. CDR3 bases: TGCGCCAGCAGTCGGGACAGGGATGAAAAACTGTTTTTT.

This clone is medium-sized in the sample. This chain links TRBV11-2 with TRBJ2-3, with 8 bases fitting TRBD1. The CDR3 has 15 residues. After removal of 4 bases from V and 4 bases from J, the junction contained 7 bases not matched to a gene. From germline, CDR1 is SGHAT and CDR2 FQNNGV. The CDR3 coding sequence is TGTGCCAGCAGCTCCTACAGGGGGAAGGCAGATACGCAGTATTTT. Its protein is CASSSYRGKADTQYF.

The gene calls are TRBV27 and TRBJ1-6; 8 bases are shared with TRBD1. Germline CDR1 and CDR2: MNHEY and SMNVEV (reference sequence). The CDR3 is 16 amino acids. With 8 bases clipped from V and 5 bases from J, the junction kept 11 bases outside the gene matches. CDR3 residues: CASRGLGTGDNSPLHF. CDR3 DNA sequence: TGTGCCAGCCGCGGTCTGGGGACAGGAGATAATTCACCCCTCCACTTT.

The gene calls are TRBV28 and TRBJ2-5, with D possibly TRBD2 on 5 matching bases. The CDR3 is 13 amino acids. Germline CDR1 is MDHEN and CDR2 is SYDVKM. Trimming pared 6 bases from V and 3 bases from J, leaving 11 bases between. CDR3 loop: CASRLDSKETQYF. The CDR3 coding sequence is TGTGCCAGCAGGTTGGACTCCAAAGAGACCCAGTACTTC.

The V gene is TRBV6-5, the J gene TRBJ2-5; 8 nucleotides match TRBD1. After removal of 8 bases from V and 2 bases from J, the junction contained 10 bases not matched to a gene. This CDR3 has 15 amino acids. Germline V gives CDR1 MNHEY, CDR2 SVGAGI. CDR3 DNA: TGTGCCAGCCTCTACGGACAGGGCAAACAAGAGACCCAGTACTTC. Amino acids: CASLYGQGKQETQYF.

V and J are TRBV27 and TRBJ2-7; the match to TRBD1 covers 8 bases. V trimming: 3 bases; J trimming: 1 base; junction bases outside the gene matches: 8. The CDR3 is 16 residues long. CDR1 and CDR2 from the germline V gene are MNHEY and SMNVEV (reference sequence). CDR3 in amino acids: CASSLGTRTGSYEQYF. The CDR3, as DNA: TGTGCCAGCAGTTTGGGAACCCGGACAGGGTCCTACGAGCAGTACTTC.

CDR3 in DNA: TGTGCCAGTGCCCAGGGGGCAAGGAATGGCTACACCTTC. Amino acids: CASAQGARNGYTF. J is TRBJ1-2 and V is TRBV19; 8 bases align to TRBD1. The CDR3 loop spans 13 amino acids. The V gene end was trimmed by 8 bases and the J gene end by 6 bases; junction bases not matched to a gene: 8. Germline loops: CDR1 LNHDA, CDR2 SQIVND (reference sequence).

This chain joins TRBV10-3 and TRBJ2-3, with D perhaps matching TRBD1 (7 bases). Trimming removed 4 bases from V and 0 bases from J, with 11 bases in between. The CDR3 is 15 residues long. CDR1 is ENHRY and CDR2 is SYGVKD in the germline V gene. In DNA form, the CDR3 reads TGTGCCATCAGTGGACAGGGACTTAGCACAGATACGCAGTATTTT. It codes for CAISGQGLSTDTQYF.

The sample holds one count of this clone. V usage is TRBV12-3 or TRBV12-4 and J usage is TRBJ1-2; perhaps TRBD1 as D (6 bases). The V end was cut by 5 bases, the J end by 3 bases, with 10 bases between. The CDR3 consists of 13 residues. The CDR3 loop is CASSRGADYGYTF. The CDR3 coding sequence is TGTGCCAGCAGTCGGGGGGCGGACTATGGCTACACCTTC.

This chain connects TRBV24-1 to TRBJ1-4, with TRBD1 matching over 9 bases. In germline, CDR1 is KGHDR, CDR2 SFDVKD. Unmatched junction bases numbered 7, after V lost 3 bases and J lost 0 bases. The CDR3 has 18 amino acids. CDR3 protein: CATSDLHRGPATNEKLFF. CDR3 DNA sequence: TGTGCCACCAGTGATCTCCACAGGGGGCCCGCAACTAATGAAAAACTGTTTTTT.

The chain is built from TRBV28 and TRBJ1-2, with 10 bases that match TRBD1. The CDR3 length is 15 residues. From germline, CDR1 is MDHEN and CDR2 SYDVKM. J gave up 8 bases and V 4 bases, and 10 bases lay outside the gene matches. The CDR3 here is CASSSLADRGRGYTF. CDR3 nucleotides: TGTGCCAGCAGTTCGCTAGCTGACAGGGGGCGAGGCTACACCTTC.

The chain employs TRBV5-1 and TRBJ2-2; D not resolved. V lost 6 bases and J lost 6, with 12 bases in between. CDR1 and CDR2 (germline): SGHRS, YFSETQ. The CDR3 loop spans 13 amino acids. Here the CDR3 reads CASTKEESGELFF. Written as DNA, the CDR3 is TGCGCCAGCACCAAAGAGGAGTCCGGGGAGCTGTTTTTT.

The rearrangement links TRBV7-9 to TRBJ2-3; possibly TRBD1 for D (5 bases). V was pared by 5 bases and J by 4 bases, with 10 bases between. Looked up from germline, CDR1 is SEHNR and CDR2 is FQNEAQ (reference sequence). This CDR3 is 13 amino acids long. In nucleotides, the CDR3 is TGTGCCAGCAGCCCTAGGGGTCCAGATACGCAGTATTTT. It yields the protein CASSPRGPDTQYF.

This chain connects TRBV2 to TRBJ1-2; 8 nucleotides line up with TRBD1. V dropped 4 bases and J dropped 8; count of bases not matched to a gene: 3. The length of the CDR3 is 12 residues. CDR1 and CDR2 (germline): SNHLY, FYNNEI. CDR3 sequence (DNA): TGTGCCAGCAGTGTCCGGGACAGGGGCTACACCTTC. It translates to CASSVRDRGYTF.

V gene TRBV7-9 combines with J gene TRBJ1-1, with TRBD1 identical over 10 bases. The CDR3 extends over 15 amino acids. The V gene's germline CDR1 is SEHNR and CDR2 FQNEAQ (reference sequence). With V trimmed by 5 bases and J by 6 bases, 9 bases remained unmatched. The CDR3 DNA sequence: TGTGCCAGCAGCACCGGGACAGGGGCCCTTGCTGAAGCTTTCTTT. Its protein product is CASSTGTGALAEAFF. Supplemented by reference TRBV7-9 and TRBJ1-1, the full variable domain reads DTGVSQNPRHKITKRGQNVTFRCDPISEHNRLYWYRQTLGQGPEFLTYFQNEAQLEKSRLLSDRFSAERPKGSFSTLEIQRTEQGDSAMYLCASSTGTGALAEAFFGQGTRLTVV.

J is TRBJ2-5 and V is TRBV28; tentative D call: TRBD2 (6 bases). Deletions cut 5 bases from V and 10 bases from J, with 20 bases between. Germline values: CDR1 MDHEN, CDR2 SYDVKM. The CDR3 extends over 14 amino acids. The CDR3 here is CASSPRGAEGIQYF. CDR3 nucleotides: TGTGCCAGCAGTCCCCGAGGGGCGGAGGGAATCCAGTACTTC.

The V gene is TRBV10-3, the J gene TRBJ2-2; the D gene is possibly TRBD1 (5 bases). This CDR3 has 14 amino acids. Deletions cut 9 bases from V and 0 bases from J, with 11 bases between. The germline gives CDR1 ENHRY, CDR2 SYGVKD. The CDR3: CAILDNANTGELFF. DNA of the CDR3: TGTGCCATTCTGGACAACGCGAACACCGGGGAGCTGTTTTTT.

To note about this clone: The same CDR3 is also encoded by other DNA sequences in this sample. This chain connects TRBV6-5 to TRBJ2-1, with D perhaps being TRBD1 or TRBD2 (5 bases each). Germline values: CDR1 MNHEY, CDR2 SVGAGI. There are 16 residues in the CDR3. V was shortened by 0 bases and J by 2 bases, with 11 bases between the two germline ends. CDR3 amino acids: CASSYSNRGPYNEQFF. The DNA for the CDR3 is TGTGCCAGCAGTTACTCGAACCGGGGCCCCTACAATGAGCAGTTCTTC.